In this sample, the clone carrying this T cell receptor (beta chain) turned up once. Sequenced by immunoSEQ multiplex PCR; TCRdb stores in-frame clones only, minus some. The data contain 190,000 or so clones, just under 90% of them singletons. This sample stems from a study of blood T cell repertoires in COVID-19. V was trimmed by 5 bases and J by 8 bases, leaving 18 bases between them. CDR1 SNHLY and CDR2 FYNNEI come from the germline V gene. The CDR3 runs to 14 residues. The chain is built from TRBV2 and TRBJ1-2, with D possibly matching TRBD1 (6 bases). Sequenced: peripheral blood. This clonotype originated in a woman younger than 30 who had recovered from COVID-19. The CDR3: CASSKIQYRDGYTF. CDR3 nucleotides: TGTGCCAGCAGTAAGATTCAGTACAGGGACGGCTACACCTTC.